These 12 T cell receptor beta chains came from one sample sequenced in a study of radiotherapy plus CTLA-4 blockade in lung cancer. Assay used: immunoSEQ multiplex PCR; TCRdb lists only in-frame clones, some missing. The sample shows more than 90,000 clones, around nine tenths of them seen only once. This sample comprised peripheral blood, obtained from a patient treated with radiotherapy plus ipilimumab. Receptors originate from a human donor with non-small cell lung cancer that progressed on radiotherapy plus ipilimumab.

V gene TRBV15 combines with J gene TRBJ2-7; 8 nucleotides line up with TRBD1. In germline, CDR1 is LNHNV, CDR2 YYDKDF (reference sequence). The CDR3 covers 16 residues. Losses at the gene ends were 0 bases for V and 2 bases for J; bases not matched to a gene: 6. CDR3 nucleotide sequence: TGTGCCACCAGCAGAGATGGGGAGACAGGGGCCTACGAGCAGTACTTC. Translation gives CATSRDGETGAYEQYF.

This chain joins TRBV6-5 and TRBJ1-1, with unresolved D. Looked up from germline, CDR1 is MNHEY and CDR2 is SVGAGI. Between the trimmed V and J ends, which lost 6 bases and 11 bases, there was a span of 13 bases. The CDR3 runs to 11 residues. CDR3 protein: CASSTELGAFF. The CDR3 DNA is TGTGCCAGCAGCACGGAGCTGGGTGCTTTCTTT.

The chain employs TRBV11-2 and TRBJ2-5, with 9 bases identical to TRBD2. J was trimmed by 3 bases and V by 4 bases; bases with no gene match: 9. Germline lookup yields CDR1 SGHAT and CDR2 FQNNGV. The CDR3 consists of 16 residues. Here the CDR3 reads CASSYARLAEKETQYF. The CDR3 nucleotides are TGTGCCAGCAGCTATGCGAGACTAGCGGAAAAAGAGACCCAGTACTTC.

The table lists this clone with a count of one. The same CDR3 is also encoded by other DNA sequences in this sample. The rearrangement joins TRBV5-1 to TRBJ2-1; TRBD2 is a possible D gene (6 bases). From germline, CDR1 is SGHRS and CDR2 YFSETQ. V dropped 4 bases and J dropped 0 bases, with 11 bases sitting between them. This CDR3 has 15 residues. For the CDR3, the DNA is TGCGCCAGCAGCCCCAGCGGGTTCTCCTACAATGAGCAGTTCTTC. Its translation is CASSPSGFSYNEQFF.

The chain is built from TRBV6-1 and TRBJ2-5, with 9 bases aligning to TRBD2. Germline V CDR1 and CDR2: MNHNS, SASEGT. This CDR3 region has 15 residues. After removal of 4 bases from V and 1 base from J, the junction contained 4 bases not matched to a gene. The CDR3 nucleotides are TGTGCCAGCAGTGGGCTAGCGGGACCCCAAGAGACCCAGTACTTC. This sequence encodes CASSGLAGPQETQYF.

A remark on this clone: It may be a read error: a sequence one base away is much more abundant. The J gene is TRBJ2-2, the V gene TRBV11-3, with D unclear. Looked up from germline, CDR1 is SGHNT and CDR2 is YENEEA. The CDR3 runs 12 residues. V lost 3 bases to trimming and J lost 2 bases, with 1 base between them. The chain's CDR3 is CASSFNTGELFF. CDR3 bases: TGTGCCAGCAGCTTCAACACCGGGGAGCTGTTTTTT.

The chain has TRBV6-4 and TRBJ2-7; no definite D call. Trimming took off 0 bases at V and 6 bases at J, with 18 bases between the two ends. The CDR3 consists of 16 residues. CDR1 is MRHNA and CDR2 is SNTAGT in the germline V gene. The CDR3 DNA sequence: TGTGCCAGCAGTGACTCCGGTGGCTGTGTGGGGTTCGAGCAGTACTTC. Protein product: CASSDSGGCVGFEQYF.

This chain joins TRBV5-1 and TRBJ1-1; D unclear. In germline, CDR1 is SGHRS, CDR2 YFSETQ. The CDR3 has 15 residues. Trimming shortened V by 4 bases and J by 2 bases, and 15 bases separated the two germline ends. The DNA of the CDR3 is TGCGCCAGCAGCGGAGTGGGGATAGTAAACACTGAAGCTTTCTTT. It encodes CASSGVGIVNTEAFF. The full variable domain, its missing parts supplied by reference TRBV5-1 and TRBJ1-1, is KAGVTQTPRYLIKTRGQQVTLSCSPISGHRSVSWYQQTPGQGLQFLFEYFSETQRNKGNFPGRFSGRQFSNSRSEMNVSTLELGDSALYLCASSGVGIVNTEAFFGQGTRLTVV.

This clone was seen a handful of times. V is TRBV28 and J is TRBJ1-3; D unclear. Per the germline V gene, CDR1 is MDHEN and CDR2 is SYDVKM. The CDR3 covers 13 residues. The DNA of the CDR3 is TGTGCGACCTTGTTGCTCTCTGGAAACACCATATATTTT. Protein sequence: CATLLLSGNTIYF.

In this sample, this clone turned up a few times. The rearrangement uses TRBV19 and TRBJ2-7; possibly TRBD1 or TRBD2 for D (5 bases each). V was shortened by 3 bases and J by 1 base, with 13 bases between the two germline ends. Germline V gives CDR1 LNHDA, CDR2 SQIVND (reference sequence). The CDR3 sequence is 15 residues long. The CDR3 here is CASSIISGPSYEQYF. The CDR3 DNA is TGTGCCAGTAGTATCATATCGGGGCCGTCCTACGAGCAGTACTTC.

This chain links TRBV5-1 with TRBJ2-1, with TRBD2 identical over 15 bases. V was clipped by 5 bases and J by 10 bases; unmatched bases: 7. Germline loops: CDR1 SGHRS, CDR2 YFSETQ. CDR3 length equals 15 residues. The CDR3 DNA is TGCGCCAGCAGGATCTTAGGACTAGCGGGAGGGGAGCAGTTCTTC. Encoded protein: CASRILGLAGGEQFF.

The J gene is TRBJ2-5, the V gene TRBV4-1; 15 positions match TRBD2. This CDR3 spans 16 amino acids. CDR1 is MGHRA, CDR2 YSYEKL, per germline. V lost 3 bases and J lost 2; bases outside the gene matches: 1. This chain's CDR3 is CASSQGLAGGQETQYF. The CDR3 DNA sequence: TGCGCCAGCAGCCAGGGACTAGCGGGAGGACAAGAGACCCAGTACTTC.